The 19 T cell receptor beta chains presented below share a single source sample, sequenced in a study of regulatory T cells in long-lasting Graves disease. Described time point: newly diagnosed GD, antithyroid drugs for less than 3 months. Isolated PBMC RNA provided the starting material for the TCR library. HTBI primers from iRepertoire and Arm-PCR of CDR3 regions yielded the TCR beta libraries. From the multiplex PCR reads, TCRdb called clonotypes with MiXCR, one entry per CDR3 protein. The sample records 400,000 to 500,000 distinct CDR3 sequences, roughly 17% being singletons. These data were also filed under a second study, of T cells in Graves' hyperthyroidism and ophthalmopathy.

The specimen was peripheral blood mononuclear cells (PBMCs), collected at new diagnosis, from a patient treated with antithyroid drugs. The receptors were gathered from a woman between 18 and 29 years old with Graves disease.

This clonotype showed up just a few times. The CDR3: CASSLGSVHSGNTIYF. The CDR3 DNA sequence: TGTGCCAGCAGCTTGGGGTCAGTTCACTCTGGAAACACCATATATTTT. V gene TRBV7-6 combines with J gene TRBJ1-3, with D uncertain. The CDR3 runs to 16 residues. Trimming pared 3 bases from V and 0 bases from J, leaving 12 bases between. CDR1 SGHVS and CDR2 FNYEAQ come from the germline V gene.

This clonotype was observed a handful of times. The rearrangement uses TRBV20-1 and TRBJ2-5; D gene unclear. V was clipped by 4 bases and J by 8 bases, with 11 bases between them. The germline gives CDR1 DFQATT, CDR2 SNEGSKA (reference sequence). The CDR3 has 11 residues. The DNA for the CDR3 is TGCAGTGCTAAGGGTTTGGGCACCCAGTACTTC. Protein: CSAKGLGTQYF.

This clonotype was detected only a few times. The rearrangement links TRBV12-3 or TRBV12-4 to TRBJ1-2, with 8 bases aligning to TRBD1. This CDR3 has 16 residues. V gave up 5 bases and J gave up 7 bases; unmatched junction bases: 15. For the CDR3, the DNA is TGTGCCAGCAGTCCCCGACCCCGACAGGGGAGGATTGGCTACACCTTC. It specifies CASSPRPRQGRIGYTF.

The chain links TRBV28 to TRBJ1-5; 9 bases are a match to TRBD1. Trimming took 5 bases from V and 2 from J; bases not matched to a gene: 10. The germline V gene encodes CDR1 MDHEN and CDR2 SYDVKM. The CDR3 is made up of 17 amino acids. CDR3 sequence reads: CASSLMDRGYRNQPQHF. Written as DNA, the CDR3 is TGTGCCAGCAGTCTAATGGACAGGGGTTATCGCAATCAGCCCCAGCATTTT.

This clonotype was seen repeatedly, ten times or more. The genes are TRBV3-1 and TRBJ2-5; 7 bases map to TRBD1. J gave up 2 bases and V 3 bases, and 3 bases lay outside the gene matches. The germline V gene encodes CDR1 LGHDT and CDR2 YNNKEL (reference sequence). The CDR3 loop spans 14 amino acids. CDR3 nucleotides: TGTGCCAGCAGCCAGCCGGGACAGCAAGAGACCCAGTACTTC. It yields the protein CASSQPGQQETQYF.

V usage is TRBV12-3 or TRBV12-4 and J usage is TRBJ2-2; D unresolved. V was cut by 5 bases and J by 4 bases, with 11 bases left in between. CDR3 length: 14 residues. In nucleotides, the CDR3 is TGTGCCAGCAGTCCCGATGGTGCCACCGGGGAGCTGTTTTTT. Its protein is CASSPDGATGELFF.

This clonotype appeared many times. The V and J genes are TRBV7-3 and TRBJ2-5; TRBD2 might be the D (5 bases). Between the trimmed V and J ends, which lost 6 bases and 1 base, there was a span of 9 bases. Germline loops: CDR1 SGHTA, CDR2 FQGTGA. This CDR3 has 13 residues. The CDR3 nucleotides read TGTGCCAGCAGTGCGGGTATCCAAGAGACCCAGTACTTC. This sequence encodes CASSAGIQETQYF.

This chain joins TRBV29-1 and TRBJ2-5; 8 nucleotides line up with TRBD2. CDR3 length: 12 residues. Germline V lookup: CDR1 SQVTM, CDR2 ANQGSEA. The V and J ends lost 7 bases and 4 bases, in that order; junction bases with no gene match: 5. The DNA for the CDR3 is TGCAGCGCCGGGGGGGAGGGAGAGACCCAGTACTTC. It yields the protein CSAGGEGETQYF.

This clonotype was detected a few times. The chain links TRBV12-3 or TRBV12-4 to TRBJ1-1, with D possibly matching TRBD1 (5 bases). The CDR3 runs 12 residues. V lost 6 bases and J lost 11, with 16 bases in between. The CDR3 DNA reads as TGTGCCAGCAGAGGACACCGCCCCGAGGCTTTCTTT. Translation: CASRGHRPEAFF.

Many counts were recorded for this clonotype. CDR3 residues: CASSPYEGVSETQYF. For the CDR3, the DNA is TGTGCCAGCTCTCCTTACGAGGGAGTCTCAGAGACCCAGTACTTC. This chain joins TRBV6-2 or TRBV6-3 and TRBJ2-5; TRBD2 might be the D (5 bases). Germline values: CDR1 MNHEY, CDR2 SVGEGT. Trimming took off 8 bases at V and 4 bases at J, with 20 bases between the two ends. The CDR3 totals 15 residues.

This clonotype has a count of ten or more. The V call is TRBV14, the J call TRBJ2-1, with TRBD1 matching 7 bases. From germline, CDR1 is SGHDN and CDR2 FVKESK. V was clipped by 1 base and J by 3 bases; unmatched bases: 6. The CDR3 spans 16 residues. This CDR3 reads CASSQGVRDSYNEQFF. The CDR3 DNA sequence: TGTGCCAGCAGCCAAGGTGTTCGGGACAGCTACAATGAGCAGTTCTTC.

Worth noting for this clonotype: Since a much larger clone is just one base distant, this may be a read error. This chain uses TRBV11-1 with TRBJ2-7, with TRBD2 identical over 7 bases. Germline assignment: CDR1 SGHAT and CDR2 FQDESV (reference sequence). The CDR3 has 13 amino acids. The J segment lost 7 bases and the V segment lost 2 bases, leaving 5 bases of the junction unmatched. Here the CDR3 reads CASSLRAGDEQYF. For the CDR3, the DNA is TGTGCCAGCAGCTTACGGGCGGGAGATGAGCAGTACTTC.

The gene calls are TRBV20-1 and TRBJ2-5; 9 bases fit TRBD1. V was clipped by 4 bases and J by 5 bases; unmatched bases: 8. There are 14 residues in the CDR3. The germline V gene has CDR1 DFQATT and CDR2 SNEGSKA (reference sequence). In DNA, the CDR3 is TGCAGTGCTAACCGCCGGGACAGGGAGGAGACCCAGTACTTC. Translated: CSANRRDREETQYF.

This clonotype was observed at least ten times. The chain joins TRBV24-1 to TRBJ2-1; D is possibly TRBD1 or TRBD2 (6 bases each). Germline V gives CDR1 KGHDR, CDR2 SFDVKD. V lost 3 bases and J 9 bases, leaving 14 bases between the germline ends. CDR3 size: 14 residues. The CDR3 is CATSDAGTTGEQFF. In DNA form, the CDR3 reads TGTGCCACCAGTGATGCGGGGACAACAGGTGAGCAGTTCTTC.

The chain's CDR3 is CASSLASGGRAKNIQYF. The CDR3 DNA is TGTGCCAGCAGCTTAGCATCAGGGGGTCGGGCCAAAAACATTCAGTACTTC. The genes are TRBV7-9 and TRBJ2-4; 7 bases are a match to TRBD1. Trimming took 0 bases from V and 1 from J; bases not matched to a gene: 6. The CDR3 extends over 17 amino acids. CDR1 and CDR2 from the germline V gene are SEHNR and FQNEAQ (reference sequence).

This clonotype has more than one count but fewer than ten. V and J are TRBV7-3 and TRBJ1-4; D remains unclear. CDR1 and CDR2 (germline): SGHTA, FQGTGA. This CDR3 region has 11 residues. The V gene lost 4 bases and the J gene lost 8 bases, with 5 bases spanning the gap. The CDR3 here is CASSSLEKLFF. In DNA, the CDR3 is TGTGCCAGCAGCTCGCTGGAAAAACTGTTTTTT. Variable domain in full (rest from reference TRBV7-3 and TRBJ1-4): GAGVSQTPSNKVTEKGKYVELRCDPISGHTALYWYRQSLGQGPEFLIYFQGTGAADDSGLPNDRFFAVRPEGSVSTLKIQRTERGDSAVYLCASSSLEKLFFGSGTQLSVL.

This clonotype was found many times. This chain joins TRBV2 and TRBJ2-1, with 8 bases identical to TRBD1. Per germline, CDR1 SNHLY and CDR2 FYNNEI. CDR3 size: 14 residues. V was clipped by 7 bases and J by 2 bases; unmatched bases: 4. The CDR3 DNA is TGTGCCAGCACAGGACAGGGCCCCTACAATGAGCAGTTCTTC. Its translation is CASTGQGPYNEQFF.

This chain connects TRBV20-1 to TRBJ2-1; tentatively, D is TRBD2 (6 bases). The J call may be mistaken, given a closer DNA end match to TRBJ2-7. The CDR3 spans 14 residues. Germline CDR1 DFQATT, CDR2 SNEGSKA (reference sequence). CDR3 sequence: CSAGKVEGYNEQYF. The CDR3, as DNA: TGCAGTGCCGGGAAAGTGGAGGGGTACAATGAGCAGTACTTC.

The chain is built from TRBV6-9 and TRBJ2-1; no clear D gene. This CDR3 has 13 amino acids. Germline V lookup: CDR1 MNHGY, CDR2 SVAAGI. V shed 3 bases and J shed 4 bases, with 7 bases lying between them. The CDR3 coding sequence is TGTGCCAGCAGTTACCCCGGGTACAATGAGCAGTTCTTC. This encodes CASSYPGYNEQFF.